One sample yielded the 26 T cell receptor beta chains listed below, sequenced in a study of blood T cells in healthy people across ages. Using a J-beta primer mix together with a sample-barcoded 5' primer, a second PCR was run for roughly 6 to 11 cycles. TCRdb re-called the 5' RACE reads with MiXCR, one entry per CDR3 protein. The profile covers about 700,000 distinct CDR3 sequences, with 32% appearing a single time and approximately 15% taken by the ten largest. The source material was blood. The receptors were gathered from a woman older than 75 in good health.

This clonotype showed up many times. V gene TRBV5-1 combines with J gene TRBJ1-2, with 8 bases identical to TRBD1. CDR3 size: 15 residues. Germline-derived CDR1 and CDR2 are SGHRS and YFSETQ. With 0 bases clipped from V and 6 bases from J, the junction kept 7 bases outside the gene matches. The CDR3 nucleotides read TGCGCCAGCAGCTTGGGACAGGGGAGTCAGAATGGCTACACCTTC. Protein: CASSLGQGSQNGYTF.

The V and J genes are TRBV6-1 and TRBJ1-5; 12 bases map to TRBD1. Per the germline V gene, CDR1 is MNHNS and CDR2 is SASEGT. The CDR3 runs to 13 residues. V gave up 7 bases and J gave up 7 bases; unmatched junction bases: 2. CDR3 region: CASTGTGGQPQHF. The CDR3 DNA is TGTGCCAGCACCGGGACAGGGGGCCAGCCCCAGCATTTT.

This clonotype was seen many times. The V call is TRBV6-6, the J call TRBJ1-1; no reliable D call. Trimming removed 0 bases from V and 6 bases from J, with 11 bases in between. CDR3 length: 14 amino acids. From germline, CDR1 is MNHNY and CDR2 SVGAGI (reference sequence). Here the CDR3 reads CASSYSGLRAEAFF. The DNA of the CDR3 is TGTGCCAGCAGTTACTCAGGGCTACGCGCTGAAGCTTTCTTT.

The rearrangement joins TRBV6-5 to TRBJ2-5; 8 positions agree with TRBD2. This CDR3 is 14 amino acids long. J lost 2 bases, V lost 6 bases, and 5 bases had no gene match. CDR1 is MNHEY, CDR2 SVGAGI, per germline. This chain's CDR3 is CASRSGSLQETQYF. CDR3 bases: TGTGCCAGCAGGAGCGGGAGCTTACAAGAGACCCAGTACTTC.

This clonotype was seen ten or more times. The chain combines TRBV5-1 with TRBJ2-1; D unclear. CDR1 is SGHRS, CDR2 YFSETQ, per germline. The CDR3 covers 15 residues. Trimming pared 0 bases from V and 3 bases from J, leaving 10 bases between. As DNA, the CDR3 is TGCGCCAGCAGCTTGGAACTTAGTCTCTACAATGAGCAGTTCTTC. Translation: CASSLELSLYNEQFF.

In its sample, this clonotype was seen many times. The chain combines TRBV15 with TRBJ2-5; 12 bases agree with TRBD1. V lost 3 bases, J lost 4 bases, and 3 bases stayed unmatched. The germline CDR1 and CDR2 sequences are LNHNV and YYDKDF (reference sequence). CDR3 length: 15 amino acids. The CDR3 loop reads CATSSGTGGAETQYF. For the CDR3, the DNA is TGTGCCACCAGCAGCGGGACAGGGGGCGCAGAGACCCAGTACTTC.

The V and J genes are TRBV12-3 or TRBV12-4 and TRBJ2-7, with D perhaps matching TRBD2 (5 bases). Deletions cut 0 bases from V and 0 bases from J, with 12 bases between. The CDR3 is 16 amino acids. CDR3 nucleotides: TGTGCCAGCAGTTTAGCTTTTGGCGGGCGCTCCTACGAGCAGTACTTC. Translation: CASSLAFGGRSYEQYF.

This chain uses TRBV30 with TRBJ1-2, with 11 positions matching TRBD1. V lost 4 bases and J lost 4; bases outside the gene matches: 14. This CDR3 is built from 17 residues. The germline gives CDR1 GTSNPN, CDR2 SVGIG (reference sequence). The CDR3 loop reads CAWIPTRTGGRIYGYTF. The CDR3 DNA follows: TGTGCCTGGATTCCTACCAGGACAGGGGGCAGGATCTATGGCTACACCTTC. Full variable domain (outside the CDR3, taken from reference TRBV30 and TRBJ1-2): SQTIHQWPATLVQPVGSPLSLECTVEGTSNPNLYWYRQAAGRGLQLLFYSVGIGQISSEVPQNLSASRPQDRQFILSSKKLLLSDSGFYLCAWIPTRTGGRIYGYTFGSGTRLTVV.

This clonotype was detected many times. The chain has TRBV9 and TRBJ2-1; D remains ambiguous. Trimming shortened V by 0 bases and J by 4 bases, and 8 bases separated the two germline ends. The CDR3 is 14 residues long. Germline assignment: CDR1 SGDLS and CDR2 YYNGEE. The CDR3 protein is CASSVGPKYNEQFF. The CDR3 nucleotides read TGTGCCAGCAGCGTAGGACCCAAATACAATGAGCAGTTCTTC.

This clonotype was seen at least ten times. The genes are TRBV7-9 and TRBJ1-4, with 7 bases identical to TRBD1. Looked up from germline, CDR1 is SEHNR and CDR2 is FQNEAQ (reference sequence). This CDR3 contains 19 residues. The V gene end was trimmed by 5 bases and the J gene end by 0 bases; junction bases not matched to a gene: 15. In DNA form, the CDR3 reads TGTGCCAGCAGCGAGCTCAAACAGGGGCTGGGGGCAACTAATGAAAAACTGTTTTTT. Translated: CASSELKQGLGATNEKLFF.

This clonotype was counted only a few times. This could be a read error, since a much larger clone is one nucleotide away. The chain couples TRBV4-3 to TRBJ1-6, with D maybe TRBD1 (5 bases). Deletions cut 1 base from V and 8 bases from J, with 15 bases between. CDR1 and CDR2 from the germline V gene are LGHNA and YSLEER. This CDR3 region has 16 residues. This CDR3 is CASSQVKGARDSPLHF. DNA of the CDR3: TGCGCCAGCAGCCAAGTAAAAGGGGCCCGGGATTCACCCCTCCACTTT.

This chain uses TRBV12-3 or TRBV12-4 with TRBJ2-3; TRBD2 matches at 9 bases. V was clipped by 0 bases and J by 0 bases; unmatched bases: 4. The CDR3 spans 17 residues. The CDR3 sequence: CASSLARGGTSTDTQYF. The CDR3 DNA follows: TGTGCCAGCAGTTTAGCGCGGGGGGGAACTAGCACAGATACGCAGTATTTT.

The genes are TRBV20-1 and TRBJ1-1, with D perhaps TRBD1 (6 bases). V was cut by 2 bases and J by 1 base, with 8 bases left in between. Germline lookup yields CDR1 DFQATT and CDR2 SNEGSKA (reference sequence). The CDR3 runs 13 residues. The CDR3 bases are TGCAGTGCTAGAAAGGACAGGAACACTGAAGCTTTCTTT. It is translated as CSARKDRNTEAFF.

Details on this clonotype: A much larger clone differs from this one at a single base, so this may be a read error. The CDR3 DNA reads TGTGCCAGCAGCTCGGGACAACAGACCCAGTTCTTC. Amino acids: CASSSGQQTQFF. The chain couples TRBV7-6 to TRBJ2-1; the D gene is possibly TRBD1 (6 bases). The CDR3 is 12 residues long. Germline V lookup: CDR1 SGHVS, CDR2 FNYEAQ. With 4 bases removed from V and 13 bases from J, the gap between germline ends came to 14 bases.

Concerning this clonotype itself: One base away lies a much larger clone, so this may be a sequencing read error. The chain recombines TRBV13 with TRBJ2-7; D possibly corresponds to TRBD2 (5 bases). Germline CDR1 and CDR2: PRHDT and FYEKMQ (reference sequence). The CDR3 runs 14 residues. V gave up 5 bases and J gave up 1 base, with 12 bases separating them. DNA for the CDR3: TGTGCCAGCAGCCTCCGGCGGGTGTCCTACGAGCAGTACTTC. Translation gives CASSLRRVSYEQYF.

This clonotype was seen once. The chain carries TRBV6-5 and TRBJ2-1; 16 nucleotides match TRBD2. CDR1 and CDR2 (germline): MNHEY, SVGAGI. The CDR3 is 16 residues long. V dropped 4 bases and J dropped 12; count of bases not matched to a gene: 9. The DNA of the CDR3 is TGTGCCAGCAGTTTGGGACTAGCGGGGGGGATTATGGGGCAGTTCTTC. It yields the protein CASSLGLAGGIMGQFF.

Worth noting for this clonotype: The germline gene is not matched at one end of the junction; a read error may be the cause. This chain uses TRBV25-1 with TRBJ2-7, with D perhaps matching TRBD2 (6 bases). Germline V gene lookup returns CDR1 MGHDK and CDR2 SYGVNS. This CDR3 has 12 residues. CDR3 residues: CASRGGSYEHYF. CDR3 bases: TGTGCCAGCAGGGGGGGTTCCTACGAGCATTACTTC.

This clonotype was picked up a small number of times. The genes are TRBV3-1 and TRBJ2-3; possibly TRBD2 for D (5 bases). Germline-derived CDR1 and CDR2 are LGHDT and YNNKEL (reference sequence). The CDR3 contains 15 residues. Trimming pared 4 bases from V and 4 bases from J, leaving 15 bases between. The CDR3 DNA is TGTGCCAGCAGCCTAAGACACGGGAAGGCAGATACGCAGTATTTT. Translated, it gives CASSLRHGKADTQYF.

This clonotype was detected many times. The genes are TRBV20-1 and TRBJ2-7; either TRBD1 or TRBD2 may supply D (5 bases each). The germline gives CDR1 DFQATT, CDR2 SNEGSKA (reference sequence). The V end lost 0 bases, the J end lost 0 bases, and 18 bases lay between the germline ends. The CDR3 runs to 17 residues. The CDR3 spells CSARDGIRVGGSYEQYF. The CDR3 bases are TGCAGTGCTAGAGATGGGATCAGGGTTGGGGGCTCCTACGAGCAGTACTTC.

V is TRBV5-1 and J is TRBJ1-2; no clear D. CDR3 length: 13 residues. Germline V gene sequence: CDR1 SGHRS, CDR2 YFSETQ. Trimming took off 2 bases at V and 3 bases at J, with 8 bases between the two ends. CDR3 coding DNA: TGCGCCAGCAGCTTCGACGGAGACTATGGCTACACCTTC. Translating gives CASSFDGDYGYTF.

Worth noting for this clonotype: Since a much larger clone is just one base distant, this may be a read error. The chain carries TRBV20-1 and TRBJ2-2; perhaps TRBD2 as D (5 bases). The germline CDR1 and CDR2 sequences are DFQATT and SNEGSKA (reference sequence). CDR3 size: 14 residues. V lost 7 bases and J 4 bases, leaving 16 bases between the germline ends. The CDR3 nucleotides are TGCAGTGTTCAACAGAGCGGCGGCACCGGGGAGCTGTTTTTT. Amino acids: CSVQQSGGTGELFF.

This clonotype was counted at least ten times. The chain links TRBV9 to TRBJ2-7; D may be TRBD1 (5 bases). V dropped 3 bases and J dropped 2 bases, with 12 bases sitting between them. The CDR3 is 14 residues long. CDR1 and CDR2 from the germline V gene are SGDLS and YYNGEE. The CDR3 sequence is CASSARQQTYEQYF. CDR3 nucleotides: TGTGCCAGCAGCGCACGACAGCAAACCTACGAGCAGTACTTC.

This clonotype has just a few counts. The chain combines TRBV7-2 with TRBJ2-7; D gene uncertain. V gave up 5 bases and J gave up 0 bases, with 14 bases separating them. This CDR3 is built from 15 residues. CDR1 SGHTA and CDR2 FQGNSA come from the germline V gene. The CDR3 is CASSAVTDSSYEQYF. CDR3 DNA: TGTGCCAGCAGCGCAGTGACGGATAGCTCCTACGAGCAGTACTTC.

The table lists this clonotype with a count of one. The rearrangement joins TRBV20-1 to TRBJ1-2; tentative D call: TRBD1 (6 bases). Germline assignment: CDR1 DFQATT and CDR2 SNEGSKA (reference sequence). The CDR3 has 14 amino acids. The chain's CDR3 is CIAEETGSWYGYTF. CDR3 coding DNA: TGCATTGCCGAAGAAACAGGGAGTTGGTATGGCTACACCTTC.

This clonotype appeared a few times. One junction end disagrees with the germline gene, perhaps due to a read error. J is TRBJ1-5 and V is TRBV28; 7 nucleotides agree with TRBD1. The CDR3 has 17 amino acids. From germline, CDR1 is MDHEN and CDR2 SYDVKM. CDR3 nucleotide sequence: TGTGTCAGCAGTTCTCACTCCTGGACAGGTTCCAATCAGCCCCAGCATTTT. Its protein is CVSSSHSWTGSNQPQHF.

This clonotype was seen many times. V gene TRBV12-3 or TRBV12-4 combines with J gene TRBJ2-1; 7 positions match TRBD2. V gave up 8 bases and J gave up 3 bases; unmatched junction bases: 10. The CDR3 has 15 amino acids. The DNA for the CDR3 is TGTGCCAGCCGCCAAGGGGCTAGCGGCTACAATGAGCAGTTCTTC. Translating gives CASRQGASGYNEQFF.